A selection of T cell receptor beta chains follows, all from one sample in a study of Ad26.COV2.S vaccination and SARS-CoV-2 variants. Sequencing used immunoSEQ multiplex PCR; TCRdb keeps in-frame clones, though not all of them. The sample has some 300,000 clones, around 83% seen once. This specimen was peripheral blood, taken in a trial of Ad26.COV2.S vaccine versus placebo. The receptors shown here come from a person aged 18-60 years who received the Ad26.COV2.S COVID-19 vaccine or a placebo. CDR3s include the opening cysteine and the closing phenylalanine or tryptophan. A D gene is named only where the DNA matches it firmly. Clone size is stated in some rows and not others, as once, few, many or a class when expanded.

cdr3_length	d_call	j_call	v_call	clone_size	cdr3_nt	cdr3_aa
17	-	TRBJ2-1	TRBV3-1/TRBV3-2	-	TGTGCCAGCAGCCAAGAACCCCTTGGGGTCTCCTACAATGAGCAGTTCTTC	CASSQEPLGVSYNEQFF
17	-	TRBJ2-6	TRBV9	-	TGTGCCAGCAGCGTGAGGCAGGGTCCCTCTGGGGCCAACGTCCTGACTTTC	CASSVRQGPSGANVLTF
16	-	TRBJ1-5	TRBV6-1	once	TGTGCCAGCAGTGAAGCGGCGGGTCCTAGCAATCAGCCCCAGCATTTT	CASSEAAGPSNQPQHF
13	TRBD1	TRBJ1-2	TRBV19	-	TGTGCCAGTAATAGGGGGCCCGACTATGGCTACACCTTC	CASNRGPDYGYTF
14	TRBD1	TRBJ1-2	TRBV19	-	TGTGCCAGTAGTCTACGACAGGGGAGCTATGGCTACACCTTC	CASSLRQGSYGYTF
13	-	TRBJ2-2	TRBV4-1	-	TGCGCCAGCAGTTATTCGAACACCGGGGAGCTGTTTTTT	CASSYSNTGELFF
20	TRBD2	TRBJ2-5	TRBV4-2	-	TGTGCCAGCAGCCAAGTCAGCGTCGGAGGGCTAGCGGGGGGGCAGGAGACCCAGTACTTC	CASSQVSVGGLAGGQETQYF
17	-	TRBJ1-6	TRBV4-3	once	TGCGCCAGCAGCCAAGAAGAGGGTAGCTCCTATAATTCACCCCTCCACTTT	CASSQEEGSSYNSPLHF
15	-	TRBJ2-1	TRBV6-5	-	TGTGCCAGCAGTTACTCGCAGGGGTCAGGTAATGAGCAGTTCTTC	CASSYSQGSGNEQFF
15	-	TRBJ2-2	TRBV5-4	-	TGTGCCAGCAGCACCGGGACAACGTACACCGGGGAGCTGTTTTTT	CASSTGTTYTGELFF
13	-	TRBJ1-1	TRBV7-9	-	TGTGCCAGCAGCCCACGGCAGAACACTGAAGCTTTCTTT	CASSPRQNTEAFF
13	TRBD1	TRBJ1-2	TRBV7-6	-	TGTGCCAGCAGCAATCGACAGGGACTTGGCTACACCTTC	CASSNRQGLGYTF
13	TRBD1	TRBJ1-2	TRBV18	-	TGTGCCAGCTCACCGGGACAGAACTATGGCTACACCTTC	CASSPGQNYGYTF
14	TRBD1	TRBJ1-3	TRBV10-3	-	TGTGCCATCAGGACAGGGAGCTCTGGAAACACCATATATTTT	CAIRTGSSGNTIYF
15	-	TRBJ2-1	TRBV19	-	TGTGCCAGTAGGCCGGGCCCCAGCTCCTACAATGAGCAGTTCTTC	CASRPGPSSYNEQFF
16	TRBD1	TRBJ2-5	TRBV5-4	-	TGTGCCAGCAGCTTGAAACAGACAGGGGCGGGGGAGACCCAGTACTTC	CASSLKQTGAGETQYF
15	-	TRBJ2-1	TRBV6-1	-	TGTGCCAGCAGTGAACGGCGACTCTCCTACAATGAGCAGTTCTTC	CASSERRLSYNEQFF
14	-	TRBJ2-3	TRBV2	-	TGTGCCAGCAGTGAAGAGGGGGGTGTAGGTACGCAGTATTTT	CASSEEGGVGTQYF
15	-	TRBJ1-2	TRBV18	-	TGTGCCAGCTCACCTAGTTGGCAGGGGTTGTATGGCTACACCTTC	CASSPSWQGLYGYTF
20	TRBD1	TRBJ1-2	TRBV4-2	-	TGTGCCAGCAGCCAAGATATTCTCCCTACCTCCGAGGACAGGTCAAGCGGCTACACCTTC	CASSQDILPTSEDRSSGYTF
14	TRBD1	TRBJ1-2	TRBV6-5	-	TGTGCCAGCAGGCTAACAGGGGGTAGTCGTGGCTACACCTTC	CASRLTGGSRGYTF
16	-	TRBJ2-3	TRBV7-9	once	TGTGCCAGCAGCTCCTCCCCGGGACGGAGTGAAGATACGCAGTATTTT	CASSSSPGRSEDTQYF
18	TRBD2	TRBJ2-4	TRBV11-2	-	TGTGCCAGCAGCCCCGGGACTAGCGGGGCTTGGGTCAAAAACATTCAGTACTTC	CASSPGTSGAWVKNIQYF
14	-	TRBJ2-7	TRBV5-4	once	TGTGCCAGCAGCTTCGCGGACGACCTACGGGAGCAGTACTTC	CASSFADDLREQYF
13	-	TRBJ1-5	TRBV3-1/TRBV3-2	-	TGTGCCAGCAGCCCCGGACTAAATCAGCCCCAGCATTTT	CASSPGLNQPQHF
14	-	TRBJ2-1	TRBV7-8	-	TGTGCCAGCAGCTTAGTGGCTACCTACAATGAGCAGTTCTTC	CASSLVATYNEQFF
16	TRBD1	TRBJ1-1	TRBV5-4	once	TGTGCCAGCAGCCATTCAACAAGGACAGGGAACCCTGAAGCTTTCTTT	CASSHSTRTGNPEAFF
16	TRBD2	TRBJ2-5	TRBV7-2	-	TGTGCCAGCAGCCCAACTAGCGGGGGGGCCAGAGAGACCCAGTACTTC	CASSPTSGGARETQYF
12	-	TRBJ2-2	TRBV2	-	TGTGCCAGCAGCACGAACACCGGGGAGCTGTTTTTT	CASSTNTGELFF
15	-	TRBJ2-5	TRBV7-2	-	TGTGCCAGCAGCTTAAACGGGGGTTCCGGAGAGACCCAGTACTTC	CASSLNGGSGETQYF
14	-	TRBJ1-4	TRBV7-9	-	TGTGCCAGCAGCTTAGGCAGGGGAGGTGAAAAACTGTTTTTT	CASSLGRGGEKLFF
16	-	TRBJ2-5	TRBV5-1	-	TGCGCCAGCAGCTTTGTCGGGACCGTGAACCAAGAGACCCAGTACTTC	CASSFVGTVNQETQYF
17	-	TRBJ2-7	TRBV12-5	once	TGTGCTAGTGGTCCTCCCTCTGGGTCCGAGGGATATTACGAGCAGTACTTC	CASGPPSGSEGYYEQYF
14	-	TRBJ1-4	TRBV9	once	TGTGCCAGCAGCGTAGCGCAGGGACCAGAAAAACTGTTTTTT	CASSVAQGPEKLFF
14	-	TRBJ1-3	TRBV29-1	-	TGCAGCGTGTCTCCAGGGGTAGGGGGAAACACCATATATTTT	CSVSPGVGGNTIYF